Following are 9 T cell receptor beta chains from one sample sequenced in a study of blood T cell repertoires in COVID-19 (dated by TCRdb to 2020 to 2022). The library was built by means of the immunoSEQ multiplex PCR assay. The immuneACCESS repertoire file appears here via TCRdb, limited to in-frame rearrangements. These files lack a portion of the clones; in checked studies, under half of the deficit traces to unresolved V genes, and the cause of the others is not known. Here the sample has 98,000 or so clones; around 86% occur a single time. The ten most abundant clones make up around 14% of the sample. Sequencing used peripheral blood. These receptors were collected from a man aged 50 to 60 with acute or convalescent COVID-19.

The chain links TRBV10-3 to TRBJ1-5; 7 bases align to TRBD1. Germline V gene lookup returns CDR1 ENHRY and CDR2 SYGVKD. The V gene end was trimmed by 0 bases and the J gene end by 0 bases; junction bases not matched to a gene: 8. The CDR3 is 18 residues long. The CDR3 protein is CAISESRTGRYSNQPQHF. CDR3 bases: TGTGCCATCAGTGAGTCGCGGACAGGCCGTTATAGCAATCAGCCCCAGCATTTT.

V gene TRBV11-2 combines with J gene TRBJ1-1, with 9 bases matching TRBD1. CDR1 is SGHAT and CDR2 is FQNNGV in the germline V gene. The trim removed 5 bases at V and 7 bases at J, leaving 5 bases unmatched. The CDR3 sequence is 13 residues long. The chain's CDR3 is CASSLDRGGEAFF. CDR3 coding DNA: TGTGCCAGCAGCCTGGACAGGGGCGGTGAAGCTTTCTTT.

The chain is built from TRBV9 and TRBJ1-6; 9 nucleotides match TRBD1. From germline, CDR1 is SGDLS and CDR2 YYNGEE. The CDR3 extends over 16 amino acids. Trimming cost V 0 bases and J 9 bases; bases outside gene matches: 7. The CDR3: CASSVEGTGIASPLHF. CDR3 in DNA: TGTGCCAGCAGCGTAGAGGGGACAGGGATTGCTTCACCCCTCCACTTT. Full variable domain (outside the CDR3, taken from reference TRBV9 and TRBJ1-6): DSGVTQTPKHLITATGQRVTLRCSPRSGDLSVYWYQQSLDQGLQFLIQYYNGEERAKGNILERFSAQQFPDLHSELNLSSLELGDSALYFCASSVEGTGIASPLHFGNGTRLTVT.

The chain carries TRBV6-1 and TRBJ2-1; 9 positions agree with TRBD2. CDR1 MNHNS and CDR2 SASEGT come from the germline V gene. This CDR3 has 15 residues. V lost 0 bases and J lost 9; bases outside the gene matches: 6. The CDR3 DNA follows: TGTGCCAGCAGTGAAGCGGCGGGAGGGCCGGGTGAGCAGTTCTTC. This encodes CASSEAAGGPGEQFF.

CDR3: CASSPPPGVNTEAFF. The DNA for the CDR3 is TGTGCCAGCAGCCCTCCCCCAGGGGTGAACACTGAAGCTTTCTTT. The chain links TRBV9 to TRBJ1-1, with a tentative D call TRBD1 (6 bases). From germline, CDR1 is SGDLS and CDR2 YYNGEE. Trimming cost V 4 bases and J 0 bases, with 13 bases left between them. This CDR3 contains 15 residues.

The chain has TRBV24-1 and TRBJ2-3, with unresolved D. Germline CDR1 reads KGHDR; CDR2 reads SFDVKD. Trimming took off 3 bases at V and 0 bases at J, with 15 bases between the two ends. The CDR3 extends over 17 amino acids. CDR3 protein: CATSDVAASRSTDTQYF. The CDR3 nucleotides are TGTGCCACCAGTGATGTGGCGGCCAGCCGAAGCACAGATACGCAGTATTTT.

The rearrangement joins TRBV7-9 to TRBJ1-6; D remains ambiguous. From germline, CDR1 is SEHNR and CDR2 FQNEAQ (reference sequence). The CDR3 totals 14 residues. Deletions cut 5 bases from V and 9 bases from J, with 14 bases between. In DNA form, the CDR3 reads TGTGCCAGCAGCCCCCTATTTACTGGTTCACCCCTCCACTTT. The encoded protein is CASSPLFTGSPLHF.

The chain uses TRBV6-4 and TRBJ1-5; TRBD1 matches at 9 bases. Losses at the gene ends were 2 bases for V and 2 bases for J; bases not matched to a gene: 7. The CDR3 covers 17 residues. The germline CDR1 and CDR2 sequences are MRHNA and SNTAGT. The CDR3 region has the DNA TGTGCCAGCAGTGACCCCGGGGGACAGGGACGCAATCAGCCCCAGCATTTT. Its translation: CASSDPGGQGRNQPQHF.

The rearrangement links TRBV7-9 to TRBJ2-7; 10 bases are a match to TRBD2. This CDR3 is built from 15 residues. The trim removed 2 bases at V and 6 bases at J, leaving 7 bases unmatched. Per the germline V gene, CDR1 is SEHNR and CDR2 is FQNEAQ (reference sequence). The DNA for the CDR3 is TGTGCCAGCAGCTTACCCGGGACTAGCGTGCTCGAGCAGTACTTC. This sequence encodes CASSLPGTSVLEQYF.